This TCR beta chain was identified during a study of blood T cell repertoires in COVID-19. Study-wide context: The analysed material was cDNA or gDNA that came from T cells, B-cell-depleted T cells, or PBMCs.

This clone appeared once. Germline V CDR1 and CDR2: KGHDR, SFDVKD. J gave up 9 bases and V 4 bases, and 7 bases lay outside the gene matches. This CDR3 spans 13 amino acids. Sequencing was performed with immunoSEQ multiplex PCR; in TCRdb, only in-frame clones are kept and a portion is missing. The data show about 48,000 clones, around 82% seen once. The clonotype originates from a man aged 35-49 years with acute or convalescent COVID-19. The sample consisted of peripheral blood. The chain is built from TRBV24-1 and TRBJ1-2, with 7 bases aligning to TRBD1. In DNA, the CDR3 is TGTGCCACCAGTGACACGGACAGGAGGAGCTACACCTTC. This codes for CATSDTDRRSYTF.